The 27 T cell receptor beta chains reported below all come from one sample, sequenced in a study of cytomegalovirus exposure and HLA in healthy donors. Use of 60 Vbeta and 13 Jbeta primers characterized the PCR. Using immunoSEQ multiplex PCR, the repertoire was profiled, and TCRdb retains in-frame clones only, with some absent. The sample yields around 90,000 clones, 86% seen once. Sample: PBMCs. The source of these receptors is a man aged 30 to 45 in good health and CMV-seropositive.

This clone was detected only a few times. The identical CDR3 is also encoded by other nucleotide sequences in the sample. The chain carries TRBV5-1 and TRBJ2-1; 10 bases are shared with TRBD1. CDR1 is SGHRS and CDR2 is YFSETQ in the germline V gene. V was clipped by 0 bases and J by 4 bases; unmatched bases: 1. The CDR3 spans 15 residues. The CDR3 region has the DNA TGCGCCAGCAGCTTGGGGGGACAGGGGTACAATGAGCAGTTCTTC. Translated: CASSLGGQGYNEQFF.

The J gene is TRBJ2-5, the V gene TRBV11-2; tentative D call: TRBD2 (5 bases). Trimming removed 1 base from V and 1 base from J, with 16 bases in between. This CDR3 comprises 17 residues. CDR1 and CDR2 (germline): SGHAT, FQNNGV. The CDR3 coding sequence is TGTGCCAGCAGCTTAGGTTCTAGCAGCCTCTTCCAAGAGACCCAGTACTTC. It codes for CASSLGSSSLFQETQYF.

The chain has TRBV6-5 and TRBJ2-7; maybe TRBD1 (6 bases). The germline V gene encodes CDR1 MNHEY and CDR2 SVGAGI. The CDR3 is 13 residues long. V was trimmed by 0 bases and J by 6 bases, leaving 9 bases between them. CDR3 residues: CASSYSGAGEQYF. The CDR3 bases are TGTGCCAGCAGTTACTCGGGGGCAGGCGAGCAGTACTTC.

Points on this clone: The junction and the germline gene differ at one end; a read error may be behind it. This chain connects TRBV7-7 to TRBJ2-7; 8 nucleotides line up with TRBD1. The CDR3 covers 15 residues. Germline CDR1 is SSHAT and CDR2 is FNYEAQ (reference sequence). CDR3 coding DNA: TGTGCTAGCAGCTTGGGGACAGGAGGGGCCTACGAGCAGTACTTC. This sequence encodes CASSLGTGGAYEQYF.

This clone was detected only a few times. This sample includes further DNA sequences coding for the same CDR3. The CDR3 loop reads CASSYSRNTEAFF. For the CDR3, the DNA is TGTGCCAGCAGTTACTCGAGGAACACTGAAGCTTTCTTT. The V gene is TRBV6-5, the J gene TRBJ1-1; D gene ambiguous. This CDR3 region has 13 residues. Trimming shortened V by 0 bases and J by 1 base, and 3 bases separated the two germline ends. From germline, CDR1 is MNHEY and CDR2 SVGAGI.

The chain links TRBV7-2 to TRBJ2-3, with D possibly TRBD1 on 5 matching bases. The CDR3 has 16 residues. V was cut by 6 bases and J by 0 bases, with 16 bases left in between. Germline assignment: CDR1 SGHTA and CDR2 FQGNSA. The CDR3 DNA sequence: TGTGCCAGCAGACGACGGACACACATGAGCACAGATACGCAGTATTTT. Protein: CASRRRTHMSTDTQYF.

This chain connects TRBV5-1 to TRBJ2-1; 12 bases are a match to TRBD1. The V segment lost 0 bases and the J segment 7 bases; nucleotides outside the gene matches: 8. CDR1 and CDR2 from the germline V gene are SGHRS and YFSETQ. The CDR3 is made up of 17 amino acids. CDR3 DNA: TGCGCCAGCAGCTTGGGTTGGGGACAGGGGGCCGGGAATGAGCAGTTCTTC. Amino acid sequence: CASSLGWGQGAGNEQFF.

As regards this clone: Other DNA sequences in the sample encode the same CDR3. The chain links TRBV27 to TRBJ1-2; the D gene is possibly TRBD1 (5 bases). This CDR3 has 13 amino acids. Germline CDR1 is MNHEY and CDR2 is SMNVEV (reference sequence). Trimming left V 3 bases short and J 7 bases short, with 12 bases between. The CDR3 protein is CASSFWQGGGYTF. For the CDR3, the DNA is TGTGCCAGCAGTTTTTGGCAGGGCGGTGGCTACACCTTC.

This clone came up a few times. The V gene is TRBV7-9, the J gene TRBJ1-4, with D unclear. This CDR3 is 15 amino acids long. Germline V lookup: CDR1 SEHNR, CDR2 FQNEAQ (reference sequence). V lost 5 bases, J lost 0 bases, and 10 bases lay in between. The CDR3 loop reads CASSLEHATNEKLFF. CDR3 nucleotide sequence: TGTGCCAGCAGCCTGGAGCATGCAACTAATGAAAAACTGTTTTTT.

The V and J genes are TRBV11-1 and TRBJ2-1; TRBD1 might be the D (6 bases). The CDR3 totals 13 residues. Germline V gives CDR1 SGHAT, CDR2 FQDESV (reference sequence). Trimming shortened V by 5 bases and J by 9 bases, and 14 bases separated the two germline ends. The CDR3 nucleotides read TGTGCCAGCAGCCCGGCGACAGGAGGTGAGCAGTTCTTC. Its protein is CASSPATGGEQFF.

V and J are TRBV5-1 and TRBJ2-5, with D possibly matching TRBD2 (5 bases). CDR3 size: 14 residues. Trimming pared 2 bases from V and 4 bases from J, leaving 12 bases between. Germline V lookup: CDR1 SGHRS, CDR2 YFSETQ. The CDR3 nucleotides are TGCGCCAGCAGCTTATATTCAGGAGGAGAGACCCAGTACTTC. This encodes CASSLYSGGETQYF. Based on the CDR3 plus reference TRBV5-1 and TRBJ2-5, the full variable domain is KAGVTQTPRYLIKTRGQQVTLSCSPISGHRSVSWYQQTPGQGLQFLFEYFSETQRNKGNFPGRFSGRQFSNSRSEMNVSTLELGDSALYLCASSLYSGGETQYFGPGTRLLVL.

V usage is TRBV5-6 and J usage is TRBJ2-7; TRBD2 is a possible D gene (6 bases). Trimming cost V 3 bases and J 3 bases, with 13 bases left between them. CDR1 SGHDT and CDR2 YYEEEE come from the germline V gene. CDR3 length equals 14 residues. Written as DNA, the CDR3 is TGTGCCAGCAGCTCCCACGGGGGTGGCTACGAGCAGTACTTC. It codes for CASSSHGGGYEQYF.

The chain has TRBV5-8 and TRBJ1-4; possibly TRBD1 for D (5 bases). The CDR3 has 12 residues. The ends were cut back, 5 bases at V and 8 bases at J, with 10 bases in the middle. Germline V lookup: CDR1 SGHTS, CDR2 YDEGEE. CDR3: CASRADSEKLFF. The CDR3 DNA reads as TGTGCCAGCAGAGCAGACAGCGAAAAACTGTTTTTT.

The J gene is TRBJ2-7, the V gene TRBV2; the D is unclear. Germline lookup yields CDR1 SNHLY and CDR2 FYNNEI. The CDR3 runs to 13 residues. V was cut by 6 bases and J by 3 bases, with 12 bases left in between. CDR3 region: CASRESGFYEQYF. For the CDR3, the DNA is TGTGCCAGCAGAGAGTCAGGTTTCTACGAGCAGTACTTC.

V gene TRBV19 combines with J gene TRBJ1-2; D might be TRBD1 (5 bases). The CDR3 length is 17 residues. Trimming took off 2 bases at V and 2 bases at J, with 18 bases between the two ends. In germline, CDR1 is LNHDA, CDR2 SQIVND (reference sequence). CDR3 DNA sequence: TGTGCCAGTAGTATACATTTCCAGGGCAAACCAAACTATGGCTACACCTTC. Its translation: CASSIHFQGKPNYGYTF.

The rearrangement joins TRBV29-1 to TRBJ2-3; possible D gene TRBD2, 6 bases. Trimming stripped 7 bases from V and 2 bases from J, with 19 bases between. The CDR3 sequence is 15 residues long. CDR1 is SQVTM, CDR2 ANQGSEA, per germline. The CDR3 nucleotides are TGCAGCGCCCTCCCCACGGGAGCCTCCACAGATACGCAGTATTTT. Amino acid sequence: CSALPTGASTDTQYF.

This rearrangement joins TRBV19 to TRBJ2-1; D perhaps matches TRBD2 (7 bases). CDR3 length equals 13 residues. V gave up 10 bases and J gave up 4 bases, with 14 bases separating them. Germline CDR1 is LNHDA and CDR2 is SQIVND (reference sequence). The CDR3 nucleotides read TGTGCCACCACTAGGGGGGGATACAATGAGCAGTTCTTC. The encoded protein is CATTRGGYNEQFF.

This chain joins TRBV5-4 and TRBJ1-2; D unresolved. With 1 base removed from V and 0 bases from J, the gap between germline ends came to 10 bases. Germline V lookup: CDR1 SGHNT, CDR2 YYREEE (reference sequence). There are 15 residues in the CDR3. The CDR3 sequence: CASSLRVAANYGYTF. DNA for the CDR3: TGTGCCAGCAGCTTGCGAGTTGCGGCTAACTATGGCTACACCTTC.

This rearrangement joins TRBV7-9 to TRBJ2-5; maybe TRBD1 (6 bases). The CDR3 is 13 amino acids. Trimming cost V 9 bases and J 5 bases, with 16 bases left between them. Germline V CDR1 and CDR2: SEHNR, FQNEAQ (reference sequence). CDR3 residues: CARNRESNETQYF. The CDR3 nucleotides are TGTGCCAGGAACAGGGAAAGTAACGAGACCCAGTACTTC.

The chain recombines TRBV30 with TRBJ1-1; 8 nucleotides align to TRBD1. This CDR3 has 12 amino acids. V shed 2 bases, J shed 10 bases, and the junction held 6 bases outside the gene matches. The germline V gene has CDR1 GTSNPN and CDR2 SVGIG (reference sequence). Here the CDR3 DNA reads TGTGCCTGGAGTCCGGTCGACAGGGGAGCTTTCTTT. It encodes CAWSPVDRGAFF.

The chain recombines TRBV28 with TRBJ1-2, with a weak D call TRBD1 (6 bases). Germline-derived CDR1 and CDR2 are MDHEN and SYDVKM. The ends were cut back, 2 bases at V and 7 bases at J, with 14 bases in the middle. There are 14 residues in the CDR3. The CDR3 nucleotides read TGTGCCAGCAGTTTAGGGTACAGGGAGGGTGGCTACACCTTC. Its translation: CASSLGYREGGYTF.

This chain joins TRBV18 and TRBJ2-5; TRBD2 matches 10 bases. The junction had 3 bases not matched to a gene; V was cut back by 5 bases and J by 3 bases. Germline CDR1 and CDR2: KGHSH and LQKENI. The CDR3 is 14 residues long. For the CDR3, the DNA is TGTGCCAGCTCAACAGGACTAGCGGAAGAGACCCAGTACTTC. This codes for CASSTGLAEETQYF.

This clone was observed a handful of times. This chain connects TRBV7-9 to TRBJ1-5; 10 bases line up with TRBD1. V dropped 6 bases and J dropped 4; count of bases not matched to a gene: 6. CDR3 length: 15 residues. Germline-derived CDR1 and CDR2 are SEHNR and FQNEAQ (reference sequence). CDR3 nucleotides: TGTGCCAGCAGTTCCGGACAGGGGGGGAATCAGCCCCAGCATTTT. It is translated as CASSSGQGGNQPQHF.

CDR3 sequence: CASSASGQETQYF. For the CDR3, the DNA is TGCGCCAGCAGTGCTAGCGGCCAAGAGACCCAGTACTTC. The chain has TRBV10-1 and TRBJ2-5; TRBD2 matches at 7 bases. Trimming took 4 bases from V and 1 from J; bases not matched to a gene: 0. The CDR3 loop spans 13 amino acids. Germline V gene data show CDR1 as WNHNN and CDR2 as SYGVQD (reference sequence).

V is TRBV27 and J is TRBJ2-7; TRBD1 aligns across 8 bases. The germline V gene encodes CDR1 MNHEY and CDR2 SMNVEV (reference sequence). The trim removed 0 bases at V and 4 bases at J, leaving 5 bases unmatched. CDR3 length: 15 residues. The CDR3 protein is CASSLSGQGVYEQYF. DNA of the CDR3: TGTGCCAGCAGTTTATCCGGACAGGGAGTTTACGAGCAGTACTTC.

The chain recombines TRBV7-3 with TRBJ2-3; TRBD1 aligns across 8 bases. With V trimmed by 6 bases and J by 2 bases, 4 bases remained unmatched. This CDR3 region has 14 residues. The V gene's germline CDR1 is SGHTA and CDR2 FQGTGA. CDR3 loop: CASSRDRNTDTQYF. DNA of the CDR3: TGTGCCAGCAGTCGGGACAGGAACACAGATACGCAGTATTTT.

CDR3 sequence reads: CASSESHARSSYEQYF. The CDR3 DNA reads as TGTGCCAGCAGTGAAAGTCACGCCCGGAGCTCCTACGAGCAGTACTTC. This sequence joins TRBV6-1 and TRBJ2-7; D not certain. Trimming took off 2 bases at V and 0 bases at J, with 14 bases between the two ends. The CDR3 extends over 16 amino acids. In germline, CDR1 is MNHNS, CDR2 SASEGT.